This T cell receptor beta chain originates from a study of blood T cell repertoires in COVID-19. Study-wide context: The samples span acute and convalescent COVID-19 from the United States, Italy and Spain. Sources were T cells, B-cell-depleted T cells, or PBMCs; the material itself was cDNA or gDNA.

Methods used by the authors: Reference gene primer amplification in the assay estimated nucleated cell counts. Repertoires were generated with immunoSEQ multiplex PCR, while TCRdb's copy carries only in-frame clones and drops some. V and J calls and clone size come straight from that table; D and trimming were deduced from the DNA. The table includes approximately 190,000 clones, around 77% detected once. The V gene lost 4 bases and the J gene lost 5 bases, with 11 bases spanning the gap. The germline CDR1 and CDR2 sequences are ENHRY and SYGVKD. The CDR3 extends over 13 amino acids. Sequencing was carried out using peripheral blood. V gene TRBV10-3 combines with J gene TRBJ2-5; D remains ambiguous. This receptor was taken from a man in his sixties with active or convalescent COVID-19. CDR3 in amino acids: CAISASRGETQYF. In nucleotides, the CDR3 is TGTGCCATCAGTGCATCCCGAGGCGAGACCCAGTACTTC.